These 23 T cell receptor beta chains originate from one sample sequenced in a study of blood T cell repertoires in COVID-19. Repertoires were generated with immunoSEQ multiplex PCR, while TCRdb's copy carries only in-frame clones and drops some. The sample has 180,000 or so clones, about nine tenths seen once. The sequenced material came from peripheral blood. These receptors all come from a young man with active or convalescent COVID-19.

This rearrangement joins TRBV19 to TRBJ1-4; TRBD1 matches 7 bases. The CDR3 is 13 residues long. The ends lost 9 bases at V and 8 bases at J; junction bases unmatched: 9. Germline V gene sequence: CDR1 LNHDA, CDR2 SQIVND (reference sequence). CDR3 nucleotide sequence: TGTGCCAGCGTGGGCAGGGGGGCGGAAAAACTGTTTTTT. Protein: CASVGRGAEKLFF.

The rearrangement uses TRBV30 and TRBJ1-1; 8 nucleotides agree with TRBD1. J lost 3 bases, V lost 3 bases, and 3 bases had no gene match. The CDR3 has 13 amino acids. Germline V gene sequence: CDR1 GTSNPN, CDR2 SVGIG (reference sequence). CDR3 residues: CAWRGQGHTEAFF. CDR3 nucleotide sequence: TGTGCCTGGAGAGGACAGGGCCACACTGAAGCTTTCTTT.

V and J are TRBV2 and TRBJ2-5; TRBD1 aligns across 7 bases. Germline trimming cut 3 bases from V and 1 base from J; bases unmatched to any gene: 8. The CDR3 runs to 16 residues. Germline V gene lookup returns CDR1 SNHLY and CDR2 FYNNEI. The CDR3 bases are TGTGCCAGCAGTGATTTGGGCCAGGGGGTCCAAGAGACCCAGTACTTC. As protein: CASSDLGQGVQETQYF.

The rearrangement uses TRBV6-1 and TRBJ2-2, with D possibly matching TRBD1 (5 bases). In germline, CDR1 is MNHNS, CDR2 SASEGT. V lost 4 bases to trimming and J lost 4 bases, with 19 bases between them. There are 17 residues in the CDR3. Here the CDR3 DNA reads TGTGCCAGCAGTGGGGGCGGCCGAGACAGATTCACCGGGGAGCTGTTTTTT. It specifies CASSGGGRDRFTGELFF.

The V and J genes are TRBV28 and TRBJ2-3; TRBD1 matches at 8 bases. CDR3 length equals 16 residues. The germline V gene encodes CDR1 MDHEN and CDR2 SYDVKM. Unmatched junction bases numbered 7, after V lost 4 bases and J lost 1 base. The CDR3 nucleotides are TGTGCCAGCAGTTCCCCGACAGGGGCAGGCACAGATACGCAGTATTTT. Encoded protein: CASSSPTGAGTDTQYF.

This rearrangement joins TRBV11-1 to TRBJ1-2; the match to TRBD1 covers 7 bases. This CDR3 has 15 amino acids. J gave up 2 bases and V 5 bases, and 8 bases lay outside the gene matches. Germline values: CDR1 SGHAT, CDR2 FQDESV (reference sequence). The CDR3 sequence: CASSPDRAHNYGYTF. The CDR3 DNA follows: TGTGCCAGCAGCCCCGACAGGGCCCACAACTATGGCTACACCTTC.

The genes are TRBV9 and TRBJ2-1, with a tentative D call TRBD1 (5 bases). V dropped 9 bases and J dropped 2 bases, with 21 bases sitting between them. Per germline, CDR1 SGDLS and CDR2 YYNGEE. This CDR3 comprises 16 residues. The CDR3 DNA sequence: TGTGCCAAACCGACCCCTCCAGGGCACCCCTACAATGAGCAGTTCTTC. Amino acids: CAKPTPPGHPYNEQFF.

V gene TRBV7-2 combines with J gene TRBJ2-3; D not certain. Deletions cut 1 base from V and 0 bases from J, with 14 bases between. The CDR3 has 17 amino acids. Germline V lookup: CDR1 SGHTA, CDR2 FQGNSA. The CDR3 sequence is CASSLGLGVTSTDTQYF. DNA of the CDR3: TGTGCCAGCAGCTTAGGGCTAGGAGTCACTAGCACAGATACGCAGTATTTT.

The CDR3 DNA reads TGCGCCAGCAGCCCAGATTCTAGGTTTGAAGCTTTCTTT. This sequence encodes CASSPDSRFEAFF. This chain links TRBV5-1 with TRBJ1-1; unclear D gene. The CDR3 runs to 13 residues. CDR1 and CDR2 (germline): SGHRS, YFSETQ. The germline V and J ends were trimmed by 4 bases and 7 bases, with 14 bases remaining between them.

The chain is built from TRBV18 and TRBJ2-7; 8 bases map to TRBD1. The CDR3 has 14 amino acids. Germline V lookup: CDR1 KGHSH, CDR2 LQKENI. V lost 3 bases and J lost 3; bases outside the gene matches: 4. The CDR3 protein is CASSPAGQGYEQYF. The CDR3, as DNA: TGTGCCAGCTCACCCGCCGGACAGGGCTACGAGCAGTACTTC.

CDR3 in amino acids: CASSYSRQFEGTQYF. The CDR3 bases are TGTGCCAGCAGTTACTCGAGGCAGTTTGAAGGAACGCAGTATTTT. The chain carries TRBV6-5 and TRBJ2-3; no clear D gene. Germline CDR1 and CDR2: MNHEY and SVGAGI. This CDR3 is 15 amino acids long. Trimming took off 0 bases at V and 9 bases at J, with 16 bases between the two ends.

V gene TRBV10-3 combines with J gene TRBJ1-2; D is undetermined. The CDR3 extends over 13 amino acids. V lost 1 base and J 7 bases, leaving 10 bases between the germline ends. CDR1 ENHRY and CDR2 SYGVKD come from the germline V gene. CDR3 residues: CAISEFPVRGYTF. The CDR3 nucleotides read TGTGCCATCAGTGAGTTCCCGGTCCGTGGCTACACCTTC.

Note on this clone: This same CDR3 is encoded by further DNA sequences in the sample. The rearrangement joins TRBV9 to TRBJ1-1; D call uncertain. The V gene's germline CDR1 is SGDLS and CDR2 YYNGEE. The CDR3 has 14 amino acids. Deletions cut 0 bases from V and 4 bases from J, with 10 bases between. In DNA, the CDR3 is TGTGCCAGCAGCGTAGCCGGGGAGGGCACTGAAGCTTTCTTT. Its translation is CASSVAGEGTEAFF. The full variable domain, its missing parts supplied by reference TRBV9 and TRBJ1-1, is DSGVTQTPKHLITATGQRVTLRCSPRSGDLSVYWYQQSLDQGLQFLIQYYNGEERAKGNILERFSAQQFPDLHSELNLSSLELGDSALYFCASSVAGEGTEAFFGQGTRLTVV.

The V gene is TRBV18, the J gene TRBJ1-4; 8 bases are shared with TRBD1. V dropped 6 bases and J dropped 7; count of bases not matched to a gene: 10. This CDR3 comprises 15 residues. From germline, CDR1 is KGHSH and CDR2 LQKENI. The CDR3 is CASSPRQGSAEKLFF. The CDR3 nucleotides read TGTGCCAGCTCTCCTCGACAGGGGTCTGCTGAAAAACTGTTTTTT.

The chain employs TRBV30 and TRBJ1-1, with D unclear. The CDR3 has 15 amino acids. V lost 3 bases and J 0 bases, leaving 14 bases between the germline ends. Germline values: CDR1 GTSNPN, CDR2 SVGIG (reference sequence). CDR3 amino acids: CAWRFGRTLNTEAFF. The DNA of the CDR3 is TGTGCCTGGAGGTTTGGAAGGACTTTGAACACTGAAGCTTTCTTT.

The chain carries TRBV6-4 and TRBJ1-1, with D tentatively TRBD1 (5 bases). Germline assignment: CDR1 MRHNA and CDR2 SNTAGT. V lost 5 bases and J lost 1, with 8 bases in between. The CDR3 runs 13 residues. CDR3 protein: CASSSTANTEAFF. For the CDR3, the DNA is TGTGCCAGCAGTTCGACAGCGAACACTGAAGCTTTCTTT.

The chain has TRBV6-5 and TRBJ1-6, with TRBD1 identical over 9 bases. The CDR3 loop spans 16 amino acids. Germline CDR1 MNHEY, CDR2 SVGAGI. Germline trimming cut 2 bases from V and 10 bases from J; bases unmatched to any gene: 9. In nucleotides, the CDR3 is TGTGCCAGCAGTTACCCGGGGACAGGGCGAAGCTCACCCCTCCACTTT. It yields the protein CASSYPGTGRSSPLHF.

The chain recombines TRBV7-9 with TRBJ2-1; D possibly corresponds to TRBD2 (6 bases). V lost 1 base, J lost 6 bases, and 25 bases lay in between. The CDR3 is 19 residues long. CDR1 is SEHNR, CDR2 FQNEAQ, per germline (reference sequence). CDR3 protein: CASSLGFSKEGSRPNEQFF. The CDR3 nucleotides read TGTGCCAGCAGCTTAGGGTTTTCAAAGGAGGGAAGTCGTCCCAATGAGCAGTTCTTC.

This chain connects TRBV7-9 to TRBJ1-3; D is perhaps TRBD1 (5 bases). Trimming removed 9 bases at V and 0 bases at J, with 9 bases between. Germline assignment: CDR1 SEHNR and CDR2 FQNEAQ (reference sequence). The CDR3 spans 13 residues. The CDR3 coding sequence is TGTGCCAGTCGACAGTACTCTGGAAACACCATATATTTT. It translates to CASRQYSGNTIYF.

The rearrangement links TRBV7-2 to TRBJ1-3; TRBD1 might be the D (5 bases). The CDR3 has 15 residues. Per the germline V gene, CDR1 is SGHTA and CDR2 is FQGNSA. V shed 7 bases and J shed 2 bases, with 15 bases lying between them. The CDR3, as DNA: TGTGCCAGCACCGAGACAGTCCCTCCTGGAAACACCATATATTTT. This gives the protein CASTETVPPGNTIYF.

In this sample, this clone turned up a few times. V gene TRBV19 combines with J gene TRBJ1-1; 10 bases line up with TRBD1. The length of the CDR3 is 14 residues. Germline trimming cut 5 bases from V and 4 bases from J; bases unmatched to any gene: 4. From germline, CDR1 is LNHDA and CDR2 SQIVND (reference sequence). The CDR3 sequence: CASSFGQGVTEAFF. CDR3 coding DNA: TGTGCCAGTAGTTTCGGACAGGGGGTCACTGAAGCTTTCTTT.

The chain carries TRBV15 and TRBJ2-7; 9 bases agree with TRBD1. The ends lost 0 bases at V and 4 bases at J; junction bases unmatched: 4. Germline V gives CDR1 LNHNV, CDR2 YYDKDF (reference sequence). This CDR3 comprises 15 residues. For the CDR3, the DNA is TGTGCCACCAGCAGAGAAAAGGGACAGGGTTACGAGCAGTACTTC. Amino acids: CATSREKGQGYEQYF. Filled out from reference TRBV15 and TRBJ2-7, the complete variable domain reads DAMVIQNPRYQVTQFGKPVTLSCSQTLNHNVMYWYQQKSSQAPKLLFHYYDKDFNNEADTPDNFQSRRPNTSFCFLDIRSPGLGDTAMYLCATSREKGQGYEQYFGPGTRLTVT.

This clone was seen only once. This sequence joins TRBV15 and TRBJ1-1; possibly TRBD1 for D (5 bases). Looked up from germline, CDR1 is LNHNV and CDR2 is YYDKDF (reference sequence). The V and J ends lost 0 bases and 7 bases respectively, with 12 bases between them. This CDR3 is built from 14 residues. The CDR3 region is CATSRDRRGGEAFF. CDR3 DNA: TGTGCCACCAGCAGAGATCGACGGGGGGGTGAAGCTTTCTTT.